The entry below describes one T cell receptor (beta chain). The sample comes from a study of T-cell memory formation after mild COVID-19. In TCRdb, the 5' RACE reads were re-called with MiXCR into one record per CDR3 protein. The sample records around 300,000 distinct CDR3 sequences, 14% being singletons. After removal of 0 bases from V and 0 bases from J, the junction contained 10 bases not matched to a gene. The CDR3 is made up of 18 amino acids. Germline V gene data show CDR1 as SGDLS and CDR2 as YYNGEE. The chain links TRBV9 to TRBJ2-5; 8 nucleotides align to TRBD2. The TCR comes from a man aged 18 to 30 who had mild COVID-19 (a few samples of this study predate the infection). Cell type and time point are not known. The sequenced sample was PBMCs or a T cell subset sorted from them (not recorded which). The CDR3 loop is CASSVAPAGARYQETQYF. The CDR3 region has the DNA TGTGCCAGCAGCGTAGCTCCAGCGGGGGCGCGCTACCAAGAGACCCAGTACTTC.